This T cell receptor (beta chain) emerged from a study of control samples from healthy donors and cancer patients. The CDR3 totals 18 residues. CDR1 and CDR2 (germline): LGHNA, YSLEER. V lost 0 bases and J lost 6; bases outside the gene matches: 9. The method was immunoSEQ multiplex PCR; TCRdb's version includes in-frame clones alone and lacks a portion of them. Here the sample spans under 150,000 clones, around 87% being singletons. The chain has TRBV4-3 and TRBJ2-2; 11 nucleotides agree with TRBD2. This clonotype was sampled from a man in his sixties in good health. The sample taken for sequencing was blood. CDR3 nucleotides: TGCGCCAGCAGCCAAGAGGTCCTAGCGGGGGGACGATCCGGGGAGCTGTTTTTT. This gives the protein CASSQEVLAGGRSGELFF.